This T cell receptor (beta chain) was obtained from a study of T cell repertoires in cytomegalovirus infection. Findings of the study overall: What dominated the ex vivo response were HLA-C-restricted CMV-specific TCR beta clonotypes.

Trimming took 3 bases from V and 9 from J; bases not matched to a gene: 8. Germline V gene sequence: CDR1 LNHNV, CDR2 YYDKDF (reference sequence). This CDR3 comprises 14 residues. A word on this clonotype: Its antigen is not identified.

TCRdb itself ran the reads through MiXCR, one entry per CDR3 protein. The profile shows approximately 97,000 distinct CDR3 sequences, 15% to 20% of them singletons. The TCR originated in a human donor in good health (CMV status not recorded). Some clones in this sample may be carry-over from other donors' samples. Material for sequencing was PBMCs. This sequence joins TRBV15 and TRBJ2-1, with 7 bases aligning to TRBD1. In DNA form, the CDR3 reads TGTGCCACCAGCAGGGTTACAGGGGTGGGTGAGCAGTTCTTC. Its translation: CATSRVTGVGEQFF.